The present T cell receptor (beta chain) was sequenced within a study of control samples from healthy donors and cancer patients. The V segment lost 5 bases and the J segment 4 bases; nucleotides outside the gene matches: 7. Germline values: CDR1 LNHNV, CDR2 YYDKDF (reference sequence). This CDR3 has 16 amino acids. Clones were read by immunoSEQ multiplex PCR, and TCRdb kept only the in-frame ones, dropping some. The table records around 130,000 clones, approximately 91% of them present only once. This clonotype was obtained from a man aged 50-59 years in good health. The chain is built from TRBV15 and TRBJ2-5; 13 nucleotides line up with TRBD2. The material sequenced was blood. The CDR3 sequence: CATSGQTSGGLETQYF. CDR3 DNA: TGTGCCACCAGCGGACAGACTAGCGGGGGGCTAGAGACCCAGTACTTC.